The next 31 T cell receptor beta chains were all read from a single sample in a study of T cell responses to AZD1222 COVID-19 vaccine. The assay was immunoSEQ multiplex PCR, and TCRdb's table has in-frame clones only and misses some. The sample has about 110,000 clones; around 87% are singletons. This sample comprised peripheral blood, obtained 28 days after the second AZD1222 dose. Every receptor here comes from an adult who received the AZD1222 COVID-19 vaccine.

The chain recombines TRBV28 with TRBJ1-2; possibly TRBD1 for D (5 bases). The germline V gene encodes CDR1 MDHEN and CDR2 SYDVKM. With 10 bases removed from V and 6 bases from J, the gap between germline ends came to 15 bases. The CDR3 length is 12 residues. CDR3 amino acids: CATLQGINGYTF. The CDR3 DNA sequence: TGTGCCACCCTTCAGGGTATAAATGGCTACACCTTC.

The rearrangement links TRBV6-5 to TRBJ1-4, with 7 bases aligning to TRBD1. Germline CDR1 MNHEY, CDR2 SVGAGI. Trimming removed 6 bases from V and 8 bases from J; junction bases left unmatched: 9. The CDR3 is 14 amino acids. In nucleotides, the CDR3 is TGTGCCAGCAGCCTTACAGGGGAGGGCGAAAAACTGTTTTTT. Protein: CASSLTGEGEKLFF.

This clone was recorded once. The genes are TRBV7-2 and TRBJ1-2, with TRBD1 as a possible D gene (6 bases). CDR3 length: 16 amino acids. Per germline, CDR1 SGHTA and CDR2 FQGNSA. Deletions cut 2 bases from V and 2 bases from J, with 15 bases between. The CDR3 reads CASSLSTGSMNYGYTF. Here the CDR3 DNA reads TGTGCCAGCAGCTTATCGACAGGATCCATGAACTATGGCTACACCTTC. The whole variable domain, remainder taken from reference TRBV7-2 and TRBJ1-2, is GAGVSQSPSNKVTEKGKDVELRCDPISGHTALYWYRQSLGQGLEFLIYFQGNSAPDKSGLPSDRFSAERTGGSVSTLTIQRTQQEDSAVYLCASSLSTGSMNYGYTFGSGTRLTVV.

The rearrangement links TRBV4-2 to TRBJ2-1; 11 bases are a match to TRBD2. The CDR3 is 17 residues long. V lost 3 bases and J lost 0; bases outside the gene matches: 4. The germline gives CDR1 LGHNA, CDR2 YNFKEQ. As DNA, the CDR3 is TGTGCCAGCAGCCAGGACACTAGCGGGAGCTCCTACAATGAGCAGTTCTTC. This encodes CASSQDTSGSSYNEQFF.

Concerning this clone itself: This same CDR3 is encoded by further DNA sequences in the sample. The rearrangement uses TRBV6-5 and TRBJ1-6; the match to TRBD1 covers 7 bases. J lost 5 bases, V lost 2 bases, and 3 bases had no gene match. CDR1 and CDR2 from the germline V gene are MNHEY and SVGAGI. CDR3 length equals 15 residues. The CDR3 sequence: CASSYQGGDNSPLHF. The CDR3 DNA sequence: TGTGCCAGCAGTTACCAGGGGGGTGATAATTCACCCCTCCACTTT.

The V call is TRBV20-1, the J call TRBJ1-2, with TRBD1 matching 9 bases. V lost 3 bases to trimming and J lost 4 bases; unmatched junction nucleotides: 18. CDR3 length: 18 residues. Germline CDR1 is DFQATT and CDR2 is SNEGSKA (reference sequence). In DNA, the CDR3 is TGCAGTGCTAGTCACTTTGCAACCGGGACAGGGCTTTTCTATGGCTACACCTTC. Amino acid sequence: CSASHFATGTGLFYGYTF.

The chain is built from TRBV19 and TRBJ2-7; D is possibly TRBD2 (6 bases). V was pared by 6 bases and J by 6 bases, with 15 bases between. The CDR3 length is 13 residues. Germline CDR1 LNHDA, CDR2 SQIVND (reference sequence). CDR3 region: CASRHRGGPEQYF. The DNA for the CDR3 is TGTGCCAGTAGACATAGGGGAGGTCCCGAGCAGTACTTC.

The rearrangement links TRBV29-1 to TRBJ2-3, with D perhaps matching TRBD1 (5 bases). V gave up 5 bases and J gave up 2 bases, with 14 bases separating them. The CDR3 runs to 14 residues. Germline loops: CDR1 SQVTM, CDR2 ANQGSEA. The CDR3 nucleotides read TGCAGCGTTAGCCCTGGGGCGGCCACAGATACGCAGTATTTT. It yields the protein CSVSPGAATDTQYF.

This chain connects TRBV11-1 to TRBJ2-1, with D possibly matching TRBD1 (5 bases). This CDR3 is 14 amino acids long. Trimming removed 5 bases at V and 7 bases at J, with 15 bases between. Germline loops: CDR1 SGHAT, CDR2 FQDESV (reference sequence). CDR3 bases: TGTGCCAGCAGCCGACACACAGACAGTAATGAGCAGTTCTTC. Residues: CASSRHTDSNEQFF.

The chain links TRBV5-6 to TRBJ1-2, with TRBD1 as a possible D gene (6 bases). The CDR3 is made up of 14 amino acids. Trimming pared 4 bases from V and 4 bases from J, leaving 14 bases between. Germline V CDR1 and CDR2: SGHDT, YYEEEE. In nucleotides, the CDR3 is TGTGCCAGCAGCCCTGGCCCGGACAGCTATGGCTACACCTTC. Its protein product is CASSPGPDSYGYTF.

The V gene is TRBV9, the J gene TRBJ1-4; D may be TRBD1 (6 bases). V lost 3 bases and J lost 5, with 11 bases in between. Germline V gene lookup returns CDR1 SGDLS and CDR2 YYNGEE. The CDR3 runs 14 residues. CDR3 loop: CASSAGALNEKLFF. The CDR3 nucleotides are TGTGCCAGCAGCGCAGGGGCGCTGAATGAAAAACTGTTTTTT.

CDR3: CASALQGADTEAFF. The CDR3 coding sequence is TGTGCCAGCGCCTTACAGGGGGCGGACACTGAAGCTTTCTTT. The V call is TRBV6-6, the J call TRBJ1-1; 9 positions agree with TRBD1. The ends lost 8 bases at V and 3 bases at J; junction bases unmatched: 7. The CDR3 runs 14 residues. Looked up from germline, CDR1 is MNHNY and CDR2 is SVGAGI (reference sequence).

This sequence joins TRBV10-3 and TRBJ1-5; D unclear. The CDR3 extends over 14 amino acids. The germline CDR1 and CDR2 sequences are ENHRY and SYGVKD. Between the trimmed V and J ends, which lost 2 bases and 5 bases, there was a span of 10 bases. In DNA, the CDR3 is TGTGCCATCAGTGAGCCCAATCTAGATCAGCCCCAGCATTTT. This sequence encodes CAISEPNLDQPQHF.

V gene TRBV7-2 combines with J gene TRBJ1-6, with a tentative D call TRBD1 (6 bases). The CDR3 runs 15 residues. Trimming left V 1 base short and J 9 bases short, with 13 bases between. Germline V gene lookup returns CDR1 SGHTA and CDR2 FQGNSA. The CDR3 sequence is CASSLVVGGGSPLHF. The CDR3 DNA follows: TGTGCCAGCAGCTTAGTCGTAGGGGGAGGTTCACCCCTCCACTTT. Combining the CDR3 with reference TRBV7-2 and TRBJ1-6 gives the whole variable domain GAGVSQSPSNKVTEKGKDVELRCDPISGHTALYWYRQSLGQGLEFLIYFQGNSAPDKSGLPSDRFSAERTGGSVSTLTIQRTQQEDSAVYLCASSLVVGGGSPLHFGNGTRLTVT.

This rearrangement joins TRBV30 to TRBJ1-1, with 7 positions matching TRBD1. Trimming removed 5 bases from V and 5 bases from J; junction bases left unmatched: 11. The CDR3 totals 14 residues. Germline loops: CDR1 GTSNPN, CDR2 SVGIG (reference sequence). CDR3 region: CAWLLFDRATEAFF. The CDR3, as DNA: TGTGCCTGGCTCCTCTTCGACAGGGCTACTGAAGCTTTCTTT.

This chain links TRBV7-2 with TRBJ1-6; possibly TRBD1 for D (5 bases). The CDR3 extends over 14 amino acids. Between the trimmed V and J ends, which lost 1 base and 9 bases, there was a span of 10 bases. Germline CDR1 SGHTA, CDR2 FQGNSA. The CDR3 DNA reads as TGTGCCAGCAGCTTAGGAGGGGTGGGTTCACCCCTCCACTTT. It translates to CASSLGGVGSPLHF.

This chain uses TRBV29-1 with TRBJ1-5, with unresolved D. The CDR3 has 13 amino acids. The germline gives CDR1 SQVTM, CDR2 ANQGSEA. The V and J ends lost 4 bases and 0 bases respectively, with 7 bases between them. In nucleotides, the CDR3 is TGCAGCGTTGGGCAGACTAGCAATCAGCCCCAGCATTTT. Translating gives CSVGQTSNQPQHF.

This clone was observed a few times. The V and J genes are TRBV5-5 and TRBJ1-5; D is unresolved. V lost 0 bases and J 0 bases, leaving 7 bases between the germline ends. The CDR3 covers 15 residues. Germline lookup yields CDR1 SGHKS and CDR2 YYEKEE (reference sequence). The chain's CDR3 is CASSLDNDSNQPQHF. The CDR3, as DNA: TGTGCCAGCAGCTTGGACAACGATAGCAATCAGCCCCAGCATTTT. Full variable domain (missing parts from reference TRBV5-5 and TRBJ1-5): DAGVTQSPTHLIKTRGQQVTLRCSPISGHKSVSWYQQVLGQGPQFIFQYYEKEERGRGNFPDRFSARQFPNYSSELNVNALLLGDSALYLCASSLDNDSNQPQHFGDGTRLSIL.

The chain joins TRBV3-1 (or the pseudogene TRBV3-2) to TRBJ2-2; D gene unclear. This CDR3 is 13 amino acids long. V lost 4 bases to trimming and J lost 7 bases, with 10 bases between them. Germline-derived CDR1 and CDR2 are LGHDT and YNNKEL (reference sequence). CDR3: CASSPSSDGELFF. The DNA for the CDR3 is TGTGCCAGCAGCCCATCCTCGGACGGGGAGCTGTTTTTT.

Written as DNA, the CDR3 is TGTGCCAGCAGCAAAATAGAGAGTTATGGCTACACCTTC. This translates into CASSKIESYGYTF. V usage is TRBV7-9 and J usage is TRBJ1-2, with D hard to call. CDR1 and CDR2 (germline): SEHNR, FQNEAQ (reference sequence). V was trimmed by 5 bases and J by 5 bases, leaving 12 bases between them. The CDR3 runs to 13 residues.

The chain joins TRBV11-2 to TRBJ2-5, with 13 bases lining up with TRBD2. There are 20 residues in the CDR3. In germline, CDR1 is SGHAT, CDR2 FQNNGV. Trimming removed 0 bases from V and 0 bases from J; junction bases left unmatched: 10. The CDR3 spells CASSLDLRLAGGRYQETQYF. CDR3 in DNA: TGTGCCAGCAGCTTAGATCTGAGACTAGCGGGAGGCCGGTACCAAGAGACCCAGTACTTC. Full variable domain (remainder filled in from reference TRBV11-2 and TRBJ2-5): EAGVAQSPRYKIIEKRQSVAFWCNPISGHATLYWYQQILGQGPKLLIQFQNNGVVDDSQLPKDRFSAERLKGVDSTLKIQPAKLEDSAVYLCASSLDLRLAGGRYQETQYFGPGTRLLVL.

V and J are TRBV4-1 and TRBJ2-7; the D gene could be TRBD1 or TRBD2 (6 bases each). The CDR3 has 14 residues. V lost 0 bases and J 7 bases, leaving 13 bases between the germline ends. Germline CDR1 is MGHRA and CDR2 is YSYEKL. The CDR3 sequence is CASSQDRGLREQYF. The CDR3 DNA reads TGCGCCAGCAGCCAAGACCGGGGGCTACGTGAGCAGTACTTC.

This chain links TRBV28 with TRBJ1-1; no reliable D call. Germline V gene sequence: CDR1 MDHEN, CDR2 SYDVKM. CDR3 size: 14 residues. Trimming took off 5 bases at V and 3 bases at J, with 13 bases between the two ends. Written as DNA, the CDR3 is TGTGCCAGCAGTCCTGAGCCCCTCTACACTGAAGCTTTCTTT. Its translation: CASSPEPLYTEAFF.

The J gene is TRBJ2-7, the V gene TRBV5-5, with D perhaps being TRBD1 or TRBD2 (5 bases each). Germline CDR1 reads SGHKS; CDR2 reads YYEKEE (reference sequence). Trimming stripped 1 base from V and 1 base from J, with 15 bases between. The CDR3 runs to 16 residues. CDR3 in amino acids: CASSLLGWGNSYEQYF. CDR3 nucleotide sequence: TGTGCCAGCAGCTTGTTAGGATGGGGGAATTCCTACGAGCAGTACTTC.

V gene TRBV7-3 combines with J gene TRBJ2-2, with unresolved D. The CDR3 length is 13 residues. V was cut by 5 bases and J by 6 bases, with 10 bases left in between. From germline, CDR1 is SGHTA and CDR2 FQGTGA. The CDR3 DNA reads as TGTGCCAGCAGCCTCTACGAAGCCGGGGAGCTGTTTTTT. It yields the protein CASSLYEAGELFF.

This clone showed up just once. This rearrangement joins TRBV10-3 to TRBJ2-5; a possible D gene is TRBD1 (6 bases). This CDR3 is built from 15 residues. Germline V CDR1 and CDR2: ENHRY, SYGVKD. The V end lost 0 bases, the J end lost 5 bases, and 13 bases lay between the germline ends. This chain's CDR3 is CAISESEGDLETQYF. CDR3 nucleotides: TGTGCCATCAGTGAGTCCGAGGGGGATCTGGAGACCCAGTACTTC.

J is TRBJ1-4 and V is TRBV2; weak D call: TRBD1 (6 bases). V lost 9 bases, J lost 2 bases, and 19 bases lay in between. The CDR3 is 16 residues long. The germline V gene has CDR1 SNHLY and CDR2 FYNNEI. The CDR3 DNA reads TGTGCCAGACAGGGTGGGGGGCCGACGACTAATGAAAAACTGTTTTTT. As protein: CARQGGGPTTNEKLFF.

The rearrangement links TRBV5-1 to TRBJ2-3; D possibly corresponds to TRBD2 (5 bases). V lost 0 bases and J lost 4, with 12 bases in between. The CDR3 has 15 residues. CDR1 is SGHRS and CDR2 is YFSETQ in the germline V gene. The CDR3 region has the DNA TGCGCCAGCAGCTTGGGGACTCGCGAGGCAGATACGCAGTATTTT. Translated, it gives CASSLGTREADTQYF.

This clone has only a few counts. V gene TRBV28 combines with J gene TRBJ2-1, with 13 bases fitting TRBD2. After removal of 2 bases from V and 7 bases from J, the junction contained 2 bases not matched to a gene. CDR1 is MDHEN, CDR2 SYDVKM, per germline. CDR3 size: 15 residues. The CDR3 spells CASSLGLAGVNEQFF. CDR3 bases: TGTGCCAGCAGTTTAGGACTAGCGGGAGTGAATGAGCAGTTCTTC.

The chain has TRBV7-7 and TRBJ2-3; no clear D. This CDR3 is 14 amino acids long. With 3 bases removed from V and 0 bases from J, the gap between germline ends came to 7 bases. Per germline, CDR1 SSHAT and CDR2 FNYEAQ (reference sequence). In DNA form, the CDR3 reads TGTGCCAGCAGCTTGGACGGTAGCACAGATACGCAGTATTTT. This sequence encodes CASSLDGSTDTQYF. Full variable domain (missing parts from reference TRBV7-7 and TRBJ2-3): GAGVSQSPRYKVTKRGQDVTLRCDPISSHATLYWYQQALGQGPEFLTYFNYEAQPDKSGLPSDRFSAERPEGSISTLTIQRTEQRDSAMYRCASSLDGSTDTQYFGPGTRLTVL.

This clone was seen just once. This chain joins TRBV10-3 and TRBJ1-2; a weak D match, TRBD1 (5 bases). CDR1 is ENHRY and CDR2 is SYGVKD in the germline V gene. The CDR3 has 14 amino acids. Trimming pared 2 bases from V and 7 bases from J, leaving 14 bases between. CDR3 sequence (DNA): TGTGCCATCAGTGAGACCGTGGGGGTGACTGGCTACACCTTC. Protein: CAISETVGVTGYTF.